The rows below give T cell receptor beta chains drawn from one sample of a study of chemoradiotherapy in HPV16-positive cancers. This table comes from immunoSEQ multiplex PCR, and its TCRdb copy is limited to in-frame clones, with some not included. The sample lists more than 13,000 clones, around nine tenths seen once, with about 3.5% in the top ten. This specimen was blood, taken from a patient who underwent chemoradiotherapy. The receptors were gathered from a human donor with HPV-associated anogenital cancer. Both conserved end residues are part of each CDR3. A D gene is named only where the DNA matches it firmly. Clone size is not always given. Where it is, it says once, few, many or a class for expanded clones.

j_call	v_call	clone_size	d_call	cdr3_aa	cdr3_nt
TRBJ2-7	TRBV6-5	-	-	CASSYSLNQPHEQYF	TGTGCCAGCAGTTACTCGTTGAATCAGCCCCACGAGCAGTACTTC
TRBJ2-3	TRBV10-3	-	TRBD2	CATASGGASDTQYF	TGTGCCACTGCTAGCGGGGGGGCCTCAGATACGCAGTATTTT
TRBJ2-7	TRBV27	-	TRBD2	CASRRGTSGSWSYEQYF	TGTGCCAGCAGGCGTGGGACTAGCGGGAGTTGGTCCTACGAGCAGTACTTC
TRBJ1-3	TRBV5-1	-	-	CASSRDIGNTIYF	TGCGCCAGCAGCCGGGACATTGGAAACACCATATATTTT
TRBJ2-3	TRBV27	-	-	CASSEDAGGFTDTQYF	TGTGCCAGCAGTGAAGATGCTGGCGGGTTTACAGATACGCAGTATTTT
TRBJ1-4	TRBV6-1	-	-	CASRSGPTNEKLFF	TGTGCCAGCAGATCAGGGCCGACTAATGAAAAACTGTTTTTT
TRBJ2-3	TRBV7-8	-	TRBD1	CASCLDRGPDTQYF	TGTGCCAGCTGTCTGGACAGGGGGCCAGATACGCAGTATTTT
TRBJ2-7	TRBV28	-	-	CASSLQGREQYF	TGTGCCAGCAGTTTACAGGGGAGAGAGCAGTACTTC
TRBJ2-7	TRBV14	-	-	CASSKAASYEQYF	TGTGCCAGCAGCAAAGCAGCATCCTACGAGCAGTACTTC
TRBJ1-2	TRBV10-3	-	-	CAISEGITYGYTF	TGTGCCATCAGTGAAGGGATAACCTATGGCTACACCTTC
TRBJ2-1	TRBV2	-	TRBD2	CALAGGYNEQFF	TGTGCCCTAGCGGGGGGCTACAATGAGCAGTTCTTC
TRBJ1-5	TRBV18	-	-	CASSPSQYQPQHF	TGTGCCAGCTCACCGTCACAGTATCAGCCCCAGCATTTT
TRBJ1-4	TRBV9	-	-	CASSEETRSNEKLFF	TGTGCCAGCAGCGAAGAGACACGCTCTAATGAAAAACTGTTTTTT
TRBJ2-2	TRBV19	-	-	CASTRRLGGELFF	TGTGCCAGTACTAGGCGGTTGGGCGGGGAGCTGTTTTTT
TRBJ2-1	TRBV4-1	once	TRBD2	CASSQLPAGAYNEQFF	TGCGCCAGCAGCCAACTGCCGGCGGGAGCGTACAATGAGCAGTTCTTC
TRBJ2-2	TRBV19	-	-	CASSIAVNTGELFF	TGTGCCAGTAGTATCGCAGTAAACACCGGGGAGCTGTTTTTT
TRBJ2-7	TRBV7-9	few	-	CASSPVQGTYEQYF	TGTGCCAGCAGCCCCGTTCAGGGAACATACGAGCAGTACTTC
TRBJ2-1	TRBV28	-	TRBD2	CASSLAGGPLNEQFF	TGTGCCAGCAGTTTAGCGGGAGGGCCGTTGAATGAGCAGTTCTTC
TRBJ1-6	TRBV9	-	TRBD1	CASRPRQGADSPLHF	TGTGCCAGCAGACCCCGACAGGGGGCCGATTCACCCCTCCACTTT
TRBJ1-1	TRBV6-6	few	-	CAPPQLYTEAFF	TGTGCGCCGCCACAGTTGTACACTGAAGCTTTCTTT
TRBJ1-5	TRBV6-1	-	-	CASSEIPSNQPQHF	TGTGCCAGCAGTGAAATCCCTAGCAATCAGCCCCAGCATTTT
TRBJ1-4	TRBV9	-	TRBD1	CASSPTGVNEKLFF	TGTGCCAGCAGCCCGACAGGGGTTAATGAAAAACTGTTTTTT
TRBJ1-5	TRBV5-4	-	-	CASSFKPDQPQHF	TGTGCCAGCAGCTTTAAGCCGGATCAGCCCCAGCATTTT
TRBJ2-7	TRBV19	-	TRBD2	CASSRLAKSYEQYF	TGTGCCAGTAGTAGACTAGCGAAGTCCTACGAGCAGTACTTC
TRBJ1-1	TRBV6-1	-	TRBD1	CASITGGVTEAFF	TGTGCCAGCATCACAGGGGGCGTTACTGAAGCTTTCTTT
TRBJ2-5	TRBV5-6	-	-	CASSLKGGRETQYF	TGTGCCAGCAGCTTGAAGGGGGGGCGCGAGACCCAGTACTTC
TRBJ2-2	TRBV10-2	-	-	CASSEIKGIGTGELFF	TGCGCCAGCAGTGAGATTAAAGGGATTGGCACCGGGGAGCTGTTTTTT
TRBJ2-5	TRBV5-1	-	TRBD1	CASRLTGGKETQYF	TGCGCCAGCAGATTGACAGGGGGCAAGGAGACCCAGTACTTC
TRBJ2-1	TRBV4-1	-	-	CASSQAGDSSRNEQFF	TGCGCCAGCAGCCAAGCCGGGGACTCGTCACGAAATGAGCAGTTCTTC